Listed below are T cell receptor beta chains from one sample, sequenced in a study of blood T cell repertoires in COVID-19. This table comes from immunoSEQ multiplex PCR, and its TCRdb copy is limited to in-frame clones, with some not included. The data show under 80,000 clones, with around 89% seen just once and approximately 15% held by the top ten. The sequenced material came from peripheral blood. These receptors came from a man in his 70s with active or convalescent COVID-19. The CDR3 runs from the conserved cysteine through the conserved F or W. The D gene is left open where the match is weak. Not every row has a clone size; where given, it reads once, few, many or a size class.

CDR3nt: TGTGCCAGCAGCCCTGGGACTAGCAATGAGCAGTTCTTC; CDR3aa: CASSPGTSNEQFF; abundance: -; d_gene: TRBD2; v_gene: TRBV9; len: 13; j_gene: TRBJ2-1
CDR3nt: TGTGCCAGCAGTCCGTCGGGAGGGGGTACAGATACGCAGTATTTT; CDR3aa: CASSPSGGGTDTQYF; abundance: -; d_gene: -; v_gene: TRBV21-1; len: 15; j_gene: TRBJ2-3
CDR3nt: TGCGCCAGCAGCCAAGATCTAAACTATGGCTACACCTTC; CDR3aa: CASSQDLNYGYTF; abundance: -; d_gene: -; v_gene: TRBV4-3; len: 13; j_gene: TRBJ1-2
CDR3nt: TGTGCCAGCAGCCCCCTTGACAGGGCTGGAAACACCATATATTTT; CDR3aa: CASSPLDRAGNTIYF; abundance: -; d_gene: TRBD1; v_gene: TRBV9; len: 15; j_gene: TRBJ1-3
CDR3nt: TGTGCCAGCAGTGACTCGATTCGACTAGCGGGAGGTAGCTCCTACGAGCAGTACTTC; CDR3aa: CASSDSIRLAGGSSYEQYF; abundance: once; d_gene: TRBD2; v_gene: TRBV6-4; len: 19; j_gene: TRBJ2-7
CDR3nt: TGTGCCAGCACCCCGCCCCTCCTACAGGGACGGAGGAACACCGGGGAGCTGTTTTTT; CDR3aa: CASTPPLLQGRRNTGELFF; abundance: -; d_gene: -; v_gene: TRBV7-6; len: 19; j_gene: TRBJ2-2
CDR3nt: TGTGCCATCAGTGCGGGTCCGCGTCCCTACACAGATACGCAGTATTTT; CDR3aa: CAISAGPRPYTDTQYF; abundance: once; d_gene: -; v_gene: TRBV10-3; len: 16; j_gene: TRBJ2-3
CDR3nt: TGTGCCAGCAGCCCGACAGGGGGCACAAACTATGGCTACACCTTC; CDR3aa: CASSPTGGTNYGYTF; abundance: once; d_gene: TRBD1; v_gene: TRBV7-9; len: 15; j_gene: TRBJ1-2
CDR3nt: TGTGCCAGCCTGGGGGGGGGTGACGAGCAGTACTTC; CDR3aa: CASLGGGDEQYF; abundance: -; d_gene: TRBD2; v_gene: TRBV28; len: 12; j_gene: TRBJ2-7
CDR3nt: TGTGCCAGCAGACAACCCGGGGATAACACTGAAGCTTTCTTT; CDR3aa: CASRQPGDNTEAFF; abundance: -; d_gene: -; v_gene: TRBV5-4; len: 14; j_gene: TRBJ1-1
CDR3nt: TGTGCCGCATACCGGGGGGGGGCCTATGGCTACACCTTC; CDR3aa: CAAYRGGAYGYTF; abundance: -; d_gene: -; v_gene: TRBV19; len: 13; j_gene: TRBJ1-2
CDR3nt: TGTGCCAGCGCTTTAGGTTACCCGGGACAGGGTTCTTGGAACACTGAAGCTTTCTTT; CDR3aa: CASALGYPGQGSWNTEAFF; abundance: -; d_gene: TRBD1; v_gene: TRBV7-9; len: 19; j_gene: TRBJ1-1
CDR3nt: TGTGCCAGCTCGATGGACACCGGTGGTTATCAGCCCCAGCATTTT; CDR3aa: CASSMDTGGYQPQHF; abundance: once; d_gene: -; v_gene: TRBV18; len: 15; j_gene: TRBJ1-5
CDR3nt: TGTGCCAGTAGTGCTAGCGGGAGGCGGTACGAGCAGTACTTC; CDR3aa: CASSASGRRYEQYF; abundance: -; d_gene: TRBD2; v_gene: TRBV19; len: 14; j_gene: TRBJ2-7
CDR3nt: TGTGCCAGTAGTATGGCCACCGGGACATATGGCTACACCTTC; CDR3aa: CASSMATGTYGYTF; abundance: -; d_gene: -; v_gene: TRBV19; len: 14; j_gene: TRBJ1-2
CDR3nt: TGCGCCAGCAGCTTGGGGCTAGCGGGACTCGAAATGTTCTTC; CDR3aa: CASSLGLAGLEMFF; abundance: -; d_gene: TRBD2; v_gene: TRBV5-1; len: 14; j_gene: TRBJ2-1
CDR3nt: TGTGCCTGGAGCGCCGGAGTCTCTGGAAACACCATATATTTT; CDR3aa: CAWSAGVSGNTIYF; abundance: -; d_gene: -; v_gene: TRBV30; len: 14; j_gene: TRBJ1-3
CDR3nt: TGTGCCATCAGTTCCGGGACAGGGACCTATGGCTACACCTTC; CDR3aa: CAISSGTGTYGYTF; abundance: once; d_gene: TRBD1; v_gene: TRBV10-3; len: 14; j_gene: TRBJ1-2
CDR3nt: TGTGCCAGCAGTTCCCCAGTGGGGGGGCCCAACTATGGCTACACCTTC; CDR3aa: CASSSPVGGPNYGYTF; abundance: -; d_gene: -; v_gene: TRBV6-5; len: 16; j_gene: TRBJ1-2
CDR3nt: TGTGCCAGCAGGGACTCCGGGACTAGCTCGGCCGAGCAGTACTTC; CDR3aa: CASRDSGTSSAEQYF; abundance: -; d_gene: TRBD2; v_gene: TRBV3-1/TRBV3-2; len: 15; j_gene: TRBJ2-7
CDR3nt: TGTGCCAGCAGCTTGACCGGGACAGGGATCACCGGGGAGCTGTTTTTT; CDR3aa: CASSLTGTGITGELFF; abundance: -; d_gene: TRBD1; v_gene: TRBV7-2; len: 16; j_gene: TRBJ2-2
CDR3nt: TGTGCCTGGAGTTCCGGGACAGGGACTTGGGGCAGCTTC; CDR3aa: CAWSSGTGTWGSF; abundance: -; d_gene: TRBD1; v_gene: TRBV30; len: 13; j_gene: TRBJ1-2
CDR3nt: TGTGCCAGCAGCCCATTTATCGGACAGGACTCCTACGAGCAGTACTTC; CDR3aa: CASSPFIGQDSYEQYF; abundance: -; d_gene: TRBD1; v_gene: TRBV28; len: 16; j_gene: TRBJ2-7
CDR3nt: TGCGCCAGCAGCTTAGGACAGGGGGCAGGAGGCACTGAAGCTTTCTTT; CDR3aa: CASSLGQGAGGTEAFF; abundance: -; d_gene: TRBD1; v_gene: TRBV5-1; len: 16; j_gene: TRBJ1-1
CDR3nt: TGTGCCAGCACCCCCAGGGCGGGGGAAAAACTGTTTTTT; CDR3aa: CASTPRAGEKLFF; abundance: once; d_gene: -; v_gene: TRBV28; len: 13; j_gene: TRBJ1-4
CDR3nt: TGTGCCAGCTCACCGCCTGGTCGAAGCCCATCCTTCGGGGAGCTGTTTTTT; CDR3aa: CASSPPGRSPSFGELFF; abundance: -; d_gene: -; v_gene: TRBV18; len: 17; j_gene: TRBJ2-2
CDR3nt: TGTGCCAGCAGCTTCGGGACAGCCTCCTACGAGCAGTACTTC; CDR3aa: CASSFGTASYEQYF; abundance: few; d_gene: TRBD1; v_gene: TRBV5-6; len: 14; j_gene: TRBJ2-7
CDR3nt: TGTGCCAGCAGTGACTTTAGCGGGAGGGCCTACGAGCAGTACTTC; CDR3aa: CASSDFSGRAYEQYF; abundance: -; d_gene: TRBD2; v_gene: TRBV6-2/TRBV6-3; len: 15; j_gene: TRBJ2-7
CDR3nt: TGCGCCAGCAGCTTGGACGGCGGGAGGGCCATCCCCGATGAGCAGTTCTTC; CDR3aa: CASSLDGGRAIPDEQFF; abundance: once; d_gene: TRBD2; v_gene: TRBV5-1; len: 17; j_gene: TRBJ2-1
CDR3nt: TGCGCCAGCAGTGAACGGACTAGCGACTACGAGCAGTACTTC; CDR3aa: CASSERTSDYEQYF; abundance: few; d_gene: TRBD2; v_gene: TRBV10-2; len: 14; j_gene: TRBJ2-7
CDR3nt: TGTGCCAGCAGTTCTCATGGCGGTCGCGAGCAGTACTTC; CDR3aa: CASSSHGGREQYF; abundance: -; d_gene: -; v_gene: TRBV6-5; len: 13; j_gene: TRBJ2-7